Listed here are 11 T cell receptor beta chains from one sample, sequenced in a study of CD8+CD57+ T cells in acquired aplastic anemia. Sequencing involved patients with CD8+CD57+ cell expansion previously shown by flow cytometry. Genomic DNA acted as the template from which TCR beta VDJ combination and CDR3 sequence profiling were carried out. MiXCR, run by TCRdb on the reads, gives a single entry per CDR3 protein. The data show approximately 190,000 distinct CDR3 sequences, around 47% seen once. Sequencing was carried out using sorted CD4+, CD8+, or CD8+CD57+ T cells (not recorded which) from PBMCs. These receptors were taken from a human donor with aplastic anemia.

The sample holds many counts of this clonotype. This rearrangement joins TRBV5-1 to TRBJ2-1, with 7 bases lining up with TRBD2. CDR1 and CDR2 from the germline V gene are SGHRS and YFSETQ. The trim removed 1 base at V and 7 bases at J, leaving 5 bases unmatched. CDR3 length: 14 residues. In DNA form, the CDR3 reads TGCGCCAGCAGCTTGCGAACTAGCGTAAATGAGCAGTTCTTC. Amino acids: CASSLRTSVNEQFF.

The chain recombines TRBV5-1 with TRBJ2-7; D tentatively reads TRBD1 or TRBD2 (5 bases each). CDR1 is SGHRS, CDR2 YFSETQ, per germline. The V end lost 1 base, the J end lost 6 bases, and 11 bases lay between the germline ends. The CDR3 consists of 13 residues. This CDR3 reads CASSLTGEGEQYF. DNA for the CDR3: TGCGCCAGCAGCTTGACAGGCGAGGGCGAGCAGTACTTC.

A note on this clonotype: Given a much more abundant clone one base away, this may be a read error. The chain uses TRBV2 and TRBJ1-2; tentative D call: TRBD1 (5 bases). CDR1 SNHLY and CDR2 FYNNEI come from the germline V gene. CDR3 size: 13 residues. Trimming pared 7 bases from V and 5 bases from J, leaving 14 bases between. The CDR3 nucleotides are TGTGCCAGCATCCCGGACACGGGGTATGGCTACACCTTC. Protein sequence: CASIPDTGYGYTF.

In DNA, the CDR3 is TGTGCCAGCAGGCGGGGGGGGGATACGCAGTATTTT. Translated: CASRRGGDTQYF. V and J are TRBV2 and TRBJ2-3, with 9 nucleotides matching TRBD2. The V gene end was trimmed by 6 bases and the J gene end by 6 bases; junction bases not matched to a gene: 1. CDR3 size: 12 residues. CDR1 and CDR2 from the germline V gene are SNHLY and FYNNEI.

V is TRBV24-1 and J is TRBJ2-1; 13 bases align to TRBD2. Germline assignment: CDR1 KGHDR and CDR2 SFDVKD. CDR3 length: 16 residues. The trim removed 2 bases at V and 7 bases at J, leaving 4 bases unmatched. CDR3 DNA sequence: TGTGCCACCAGTGATTCAACTAGCGGGAGGGGGAATGAGCAGTTCTTC. Residues: CATSDSTSGRGNEQFF.

This clonotype was recorded at least ten times. The gene calls are TRBV5-1 and TRBJ1-1; D remains ambiguous. The germline V gene encodes CDR1 SGHRS and CDR2 YFSETQ. The V end was cut by 4 bases, the J end by 1 base, with 11 bases between. CDR3 size: 14 residues. The CDR3 loop is CASSPGLSNTEAFF. The DNA of the CDR3 is TGCGCCAGCAGCCCAGGACTCTCGAACACTGAAGCTTTCTTT.

The J gene is TRBJ2-5, the V gene TRBV9, with D possibly TRBD1 on 6 matching bases. Germline assignment: CDR1 SGDLS and CDR2 YYNGEE. V lost 5 bases to trimming and J lost 5 bases, with 16 bases between them. The CDR3 covers 14 residues. The CDR3 sequence: CASSAVRGFETQYF. The DNA for the CDR3 is TGTGCCAGCAGTGCCGTAAGGGGGTTCGAGACCCAGTACTTC.

The chain is built from TRBV7-2 and TRBJ2-3; perhaps TRBD2 as D (5 bases). Germline CDR1 SGHTA, CDR2 FQGNSA. This CDR3 has 13 residues. Trimming pared 2 bases from V and 4 bases from J, leaving 7 bases between. CDR3 DNA sequence: TGTGCCAGCAGCTTATTCGGGGCAGATACGCAGTATTTT. Protein product: CASSLFGADTQYF.

The chain links TRBV11-2 to TRBJ1-2; D gene ambiguous. CDR1 and CDR2 (germline): SGHAT, FQNNGV. The CDR3 covers 14 residues. Trimming shortened V by 0 bases and J by 1 base, and 6 bases separated the two germline ends. The CDR3 region has the DNA TGTGCCAGCAGCTTAGAAGGCCTTAACTATGGCTACACCTTC. Translated, it gives CASSLEGLNYGYTF.

The chain links TRBV12-3 or TRBV12-4 to TRBJ2-7; D gene uncertain. The CDR3 covers 12 residues. Trimming shortened V by 3 bases and J by 6 bases, and 9 bases separated the two germline ends. CDR3 amino acids: CASSFTLREQYF. CDR3 coding DNA: TGTGCCAGCAGTTTCACTCTGCGCGAGCAGTACTTC.

A note on this clonotype: This could be a read error, since a much larger clone is one nucleotide away. Given the absence of the conserved phenylalanine or tryptophan at the CDR3 end, a read error is likely. The chain joins TRBV10-1 to TRBJ2-2, with a possible D match to TRBD2 (5 bases). Trimming took 5 bases from V and 0 from J, leaving 10 bases between them. Germline assignment: CDR1 WNHNN and CDR2 SYGVQD (reference sequence). CDR3 length: 15 amino acids. CDR3 sequence: CASSWTDSNTGELFS. CDR3 in DNA: TGCGCCAGCAGTTGGACGGACTCGAACACCGGGGAGCTGTTTTCT.